This T cell receptor beta chain came from a study of vaccination and CD4 T cells after COVID-19. Background on the study: Between diagnosis and the drawing of post-COVID samples lay a median roughly 91 days (range 35 to 161).

Treatment here: roughly 11-day PBMC culture with coronavirus spike peptide pools or control peptides (ViraFEST assay). The collection of CD4+ T cells from the unexposed donor took place before the COVID-19 pandemic (2011-2018). Germline-derived CDR1 and CDR2 are KGHSY and FQNENV. V was cut by 4 bases and J by 2 bases, with 18 bases left in between. This CDR3 is 16 amino acids long. Researchers used the Oncomine TCR Beta short-read assay to sequence DNA from cultured CD4+ T cells. Genomic DNA was isolated from cultured CD4+ T cells. One entry per CDR3 protein results from TCRdb running MiXCR on the PCR reads. The profile shows over 5,500 distinct CDR3 sequences, less than 55% of them singletons. On this clonotype itself: The antigen is unknown.

The chain has TRBV16 and TRBJ2-7; a weak D match, TRBD2 (6 bases). The receptor was derived from a human donor in good health. Sequencing was performed on CD4+ T cells from blood, cultured in vitro. CDR3: CASSRAGLRKPYEQYF. The CDR3, as DNA: TGTGCCAGCAGCCGGGCGGGACTGCGAAAACCCTACGAGCAGTACTTC.